Following are 8 T cell receptor beta chains from one sample sequenced in a study of blood T cell repertoires in COVID-19. Profiled with immunoSEQ multiplex PCR; TCRdb holds only in-frame clones, not every one. This table holds some 100,000 clones, roughly 90% found once. Source material: peripheral blood. Receptor source: a man aged 70-80 years who had recovered from COVID-19.

This clone was picked up one time. The V call is TRBV21-1, the J call TRBJ2-4; the DNA was not used to check the table's D call, TRBD2. TRBV21-1 is a documented pseudogene. The CDR3 extends over 18 amino acids. The CDR3 reads CASSIGTSGPLAKNIQYF. The CDR3, as DNA: TGTGCCAGCAGCATTGGGACTAGCGGCCCCCTTGCCAAAAACATTCAGTACTTC.

The chain recombines TRBV28 with TRBJ2-7; 12 positions agree with TRBD2. J gave up 4 bases and V 4 bases, and 8 bases lay outside the gene matches. This CDR3 is 16 amino acids long. Per germline, CDR1 MDHEN and CDR2 SYDVKM. This chain's CDR3 is CASSSTLTSGGYEQYF. The DNA of the CDR3 is TGTGCCAGCAGTTCTACCCTGACTAGCGGGGGTTACGAGCAGTACTTC.

This rearrangement joins TRBV5-1 to TRBJ1-2; the match to TRBD1 covers 7 bases. This CDR3 region has 15 residues. Trimming at V came to 6 bases and at J to 2 bases, leaving 10 bases not matched to a gene. The germline V gene encodes CDR1 SGHRS and CDR2 YFSETQ. The CDR3 sequence: CASNWGQLPNYGYTF. The CDR3 DNA is TGCGCCAGCAACTGGGGACAGTTACCGAACTATGGCTACACCTTC. The variable domain in full, with the rest retrieved from reference TRBV5-1 and TRBJ1-2, is KAGVTQTPRYLIKTRGQQVTLSCSPISGHRSVSWYQQTPGQGLQFLFEYFSETQRNKGNFPGRFSGRQFSNSRSEMNVSTLELGDSALYLCASNWGQLPNYGYTFGSGTRLTVV.

V usage is TRBV18 and J usage is TRBJ2-3; D is unresolved. The germline V gene has CDR1 KGHSH and CDR2 LQKENI. There are 13 residues in the CDR3. V was shortened by 3 bases and J by 10 bases, with 14 bases between the two germline ends. The DNA for the CDR3 is TGTGCCAGCTCACCCGACGGCCCCAGGTCGCAGTATTTT. Translation: CASSPDGPRSQYF.

This clone has only a few counts. The chain couples TRBV5-1 to TRBJ2-2; 7 bases align to TRBD1. J lost 4 bases, V lost 4 bases, and 7 bases had no gene match. Germline CDR1 is SGHRS and CDR2 is YFSETQ. The CDR3 has 15 amino acids. The CDR3 sequence is CASSNEGASTGELFF. DNA for the CDR3: TGCGCCAGCAGCAATGAGGGGGCCAGCACCGGGGAGCTGTTTTTT.

There are a few counts of this clone. This chain links TRBV28 with TRBJ2-6; 7 bases agree with TRBD1. The CDR3 covers 17 residues. J was trimmed by 0 bases and V by 3 bases; bases with no gene match: 5. The germline V gene encodes CDR1 MDHEN and CDR2 SYDVKM. CDR3 residues: CASSLKGALSGANVLTF. CDR3 nucleotide sequence: TGTGCCAGCAGTTTGAAGGGGGCTCTCTCTGGGGCCAACGTCCTGACTTTC. The full variable domain, its missing parts supplied by reference TRBV28 and TRBJ2-6, is DVKVTQSSRYLVKRTGEKVFLECVQDMDHENMFWYRQDPGLGLRLIYFSYDVKMKEKGDIPEGYSVSREKKERFSLILESASTNQTSMYLCASSLKGALSGANVLTFGAGSRLTVL.

This sequence joins TRBV27 and TRBJ2-1; 7 bases agree with TRBD2. The CDR3 runs 18 residues. V shed 6 bases and J 5 bases; nucleotides not matched to a gene: 19. Germline lookup yields CDR1 MNHEY and CDR2 SMNVEV (reference sequence). The DNA of the CDR3 is TGTGCCAGCAGCCCTCCCGCCCTCATAGCGGGTGCAAACAATGAGCAGTTCTTC. It yields the protein CASSPPALIAGANNEQFF.

The V gene is TRBV29-1, the J gene TRBJ2-3; 8 nucleotides agree with TRBD2. Trimming took 6 bases from V and 2 from J; bases not matched to a gene: 7. CDR3 length equals 14 residues. Germline lookup yields CDR1 SQVTM and CDR2 ANQGSEA. CDR3 DNA sequence: TGCAGCGTGGATACTAGCGGCAACACAGATACGCAGTATTTT. Its protein is CSVDTSGNTDTQYF.